Below, one T cell receptor beta chain is given with its context. Its antigen remains unidentified. Within one base of it there is no much larger clone, and no base qualities were kept. TCRbeta CDR3 regions were amplified from genomic DNA using the immunoSEQ Assay, a bias-controlled multiplex PCR. As for the original processing: Within the assay, amplification of reference gene primers was used to estimate how many nucleated cells each sample contained. Sequence reads were collapsed and filtered to measure the absolute abundance of every unique TCRbeta CDR3 rearrangement. For each sample, productive Simpson clonality was calculated as the square root of Simpson's diversity index over productive rearrangements. TCRdb took this table from immuneACCESS and kept in-frame rearrangements with V and J called. Such tables lack part of the clones; where checked against another copy, unresolved V genes explain under half of the gap, and the rest is unexplained. V and J calls and clone size come straight from that table; D and trimming were deduced from the DNA. The sample table shows about 95,000 clones, and around 90% are seen once. Roughly 5% of the sample comes from the top ten.

One collaborating source in Seattle enrolled patients while the patients were actively infected and followed the patients over time throughout the course of disease. Collaborating institutions collected whole blood in K2EDTA tubes following their own protocols. For TCRbeta analysis, collaborators shipped samples in one of three forms: frozen whole blood, isolated PBMCs, or DNA extracted from either of those sample types. This entry comes from a study of blood T cell repertoires in COVID-19 (dated by TCRdb to 2020 to 2022). Some background on the complete study: Samples covering the acute and convalescent phases of COVID-19 were provided by collaborators in the United States, Italy and Spain. Where available, HLA class I and class II types were obtained from metadata supplied by the sample provider rather than from assay-based typing. The material from the prospective study consisted of cDNA or gDNA derived from T cells, B-cell-depleted T cells, or PBMCs. The dataset comprised deeply sampled blood TCRbeta repertoires from subjects exposed to, actively infected with, or recovered from COVID-19. The repertoires were made available in a free public database intended to serve as a resource for research on the immune response to SARS-CoV-2. The sample metadata nearly always contained a de-identified subject ID, COVID-19 status, age in years and sex. The samples were drawn from the first 160 participants of the ongoing ImmuneRACE study and from about 1,200 subjects provided by 6 global collaborators. Broader findings and caveats from the paper: Clinical and demographic metadata were provided uncurated, with the amount varying by source and participant.

This TCR was recovered from a man aged 55 to 70 with COVID-19, enrolled during active disease. The specimen was peripheral blood.

CDR3 region: CASSQQGANTGELFF. The sequenced DNA is TGTGCCAGCAGCCAACAGGGGGCAAACACCGGGGAGCTGTTTTTT. This receptor chain uses TRBV6-2 or TRBV6-3 and TRBJ2-2, and 9 junction bases match TRBD1. The CDR3 numbers 15 residues from cysteine through phenylalanine. Only the CDR3 DNA is retained, 45 bases long and in frame from the first base. Taken from the germline V gene, the CDR1 and CDR2 loops are MNHEY and SVGEGT. Germline trimming: 6 bases from V, 2 bases from J; junction bases outside gene matches: 4.